These 21 T cell receptor beta chains were sequenced from one sample in a study of T cell changes during pregnancy in multiple sclerosis. The protocol was immunoSEQ multiplex PCR, while the TCRdb copy is restricted to in-frame clones and leaves out a portion. The sample shows roughly 41,000 clones, around 94% of them seen only once. Specimen: peripheral blood, collected in the third trimester of pregnancy. The receptors here all came from a female donor with multiple sclerosis, enrolled in a pregnancy study.

In its sample, this clone was seen once. This chain joins TRBV10-3 and TRBJ1-5; 7 bases are a match to TRBD1. Losses at the gene ends were 0 bases for V and 0 bases for J; bases not matched to a gene: 11. Germline V gives CDR1 ENHRY, CDR2 SYGVKD. The CDR3 contains 19 residues. The CDR3 DNA is TGTGCCATCAGTGAGTCTCGGGACAGAACTGGTCGTAGCAATCAGCCCCAGCATTTT. This codes for CAISESRDRTGRSNQPQHF.

The genes are TRBV9 and TRBJ2-7, with D possibly TRBD2 on 6 matching bases. Germline V CDR1 and CDR2: SGDLS, YYNGEE. The CDR3 extends over 14 amino acids. V lost 0 bases and J 6 bases, leaving 13 bases between the germline ends. CDR3 DNA sequence: TGTGCCAGCAGCGTAGGGTTTGGAGGGTCCGAGCAGTACTTC. This gives the protein CASSVGFGGSEQYF. Together with reference TRBV9 and TRBJ2-7, the CDR3 gives the full variable domain: DSGVTQTPKHLITATGQRVTLRCSPRSGDLSVYWYQQSLDQGLQFLIQYYNGEERAKGNILERFSAQQFPDLHSELNLSSLELGDSALYFCASSVGFGGSEQYFGPGTRLTVT.

V and J are TRBV5-1 and TRBJ2-5; TRBD2 matches 9 bases. Trimming removed 0 bases from V and 5 bases from J; junction bases left unmatched: 5. CDR1 SGHRS and CDR2 YFSETQ come from the germline V gene. This CDR3 contains 15 residues. The CDR3 region is CASSLAGGGDETQYF. DNA of the CDR3: TGCGCCAGCAGCTTGGCTGGCGGGGGGGACGAGACCCAGTACTTC. The entire variable domain, with the rest obtained from reference TRBV5-1 and TRBJ2-5, is as follows: KAGVTQTPRYLIKTRGQQVTLSCSPISGHRSVSWYQQTPGQGLQFLFEYFSETQRNKGNFPGRFSGRQFSNSRSEMNVSTLELGDSALYLCASSLAGGGDETQYFGPGTRLLVL.

The sample holds a few counts of this clone. V is TRBV15 and J is TRBJ1-2; 7 bases fit TRBD1. The V gene's germline CDR1 is LNHNV and CDR2 YYDKDF (reference sequence). V was pared by 3 bases and J by 3 bases, with 1 base of the junction left unmatched. The CDR3 runs 13 residues. The CDR3 nucleotides read TGTGCCACCAGCAGCCAGGGGGACTATGGCTACACCTTC. This encodes CATSSQGDYGYTF.

This clone was observed a single time. This chain connects TRBV9 to TRBJ2-1; 7 nucleotides align to TRBD2. Trimming took 0 bases from V and 4 from J; bases not matched to a gene: 16. CDR3 length: 19 residues. Germline CDR1 SGDLS, CDR2 YYNGEE. The DNA for the CDR3 is TGTGCCAGCAGCGTAGTAGAGCAGATAGCGGGTGGAAGGTACAATGAGCAGTTCTTC. Protein sequence: CASSVVEQIAGGRYNEQFF. Complete variable domain (other parts from reference TRBV9 and TRBJ2-1): DSGVTQTPKHLITATGQRVTLRCSPRSGDLSVYWYQQSLDQGLQFLIQYYNGEERAKGNILERFSAQQFPDLHSELNLSSLELGDSALYFCASSVVEQIAGGRYNEQFFGPGTRLTVL.

The chain carries TRBV21-1 and TRBJ2-5; TRBD2 is the table's D call and was not checked against the DNA. TRBV21-1 is given as a pseudogene. The CDR3 consists of 23 residues. CDR3 bases: TGTGCCAGCAGAGAGGGTTGCCCCTGTAGCCGGGTCCTCCGACTGATCCAAGGAGGGGAGCAGTACTTC. Its protein is CASREGCPCSRVLRLIQGGEQYF.

CDR3: CAWSWEKSTDTQYF. The CDR3, as DNA: TGTGCCTGGAGTTGGGAGAAAAGCACAGATACGCAGTATTTT. This chain connects TRBV30 to TRBJ2-3; weak D call: TRBD2 (5 bases). There are 14 residues in the CDR3. From germline, CDR1 is GTSNPN and CDR2 SVGIG (reference sequence). Trimming cost V 2 bases and J 0 bases, with 9 bases left between them.

The rearrangement uses TRBV2 and TRBJ2-7; D is perhaps TRBD1 (5 bases). CDR1 is SNHLY, CDR2 FYNNEI, per germline. The ends were cut back, 5 bases at V and 3 bases at J, with 11 bases in the middle. The CDR3 is made up of 13 amino acids. This chain's CDR3 is CASSKTDSYEQYF. The DNA for the CDR3 is TGTGCCAGCAGTAAAACCGACAGCTACGAGCAGTACTTC.

V usage is TRBV2 and J usage is TRBJ2-2, with D possibly matching TRBD2 (6 bases). CDR3 length equals 14 residues. Germline V gene sequence: CDR1 SNHLY, CDR2 FYNNEI. V lost 6 bases and J lost 2, with 10 bases in between. DNA for the CDR3: TGTGCCAGCAGGATAGCGGAAAACACCGGGGAGCTGTTTTTT. The encoded protein is CASRIAENTGELFF. The whole variable domain, remainder taken from reference TRBV2 and TRBJ2-2, is EPEVTQTPSHQVTQMGQEVILRCVPISNHLYFYWYRQILGQKVEFLVSFYNNEISEKSEIFDDQFSVERPDGSNFTLKIRSTKLEDSAMYFCASRIAENTGELFFGEGSRLTVL.

A remark on this clone: Other DNA sequences in the same sample also yield this CDR3. The chain is built from TRBV18 and TRBJ2-7, with D possibly TRBD1 on 5 matching bases. The germline V gene has CDR1 KGHSH and CDR2 LQKENI. The V end lost 0 bases, the J end lost 1 base, and 7 bases lay between the germline ends. The CDR3 extends over 14 amino acids. In DNA, the CDR3 is TGTGCCAGCTCACCACCGGGGCAGTCCTACGAGCAGTACTTC. Amino acid sequence: CASSPPGQSYEQYF.

The J gene is TRBJ2-7, the V gene TRBV29-1; 14 bases map to TRBD2. CDR1 and CDR2 (germline): SQVTM, ANQGSEA. Losses at the gene ends were 4 bases for V and 4 bases for J; bases not matched to a gene: 3. The CDR3 sequence is 14 residues long. CDR3: CSVGRTSGRYEQYF. The CDR3 nucleotides read TGCAGCGTTGGAAGGACTAGCGGGAGGTACGAGCAGTACTTC.

This sequence joins TRBV2 and TRBJ1-5; tentatively, D is TRBD1 (6 bases). V lost 7 bases and J lost 0, with 13 bases in between. The germline gives CDR1 SNHLY, CDR2 FYNNEI. The CDR3 consists of 15 residues. CDR3 in amino acids: CASKDSVYSNQPQHF. The CDR3 bases are TGTGCCAGCAAGGACAGCGTTTATAGCAATCAGCCCCAGCATTTT.

The chain links TRBV18 to TRBJ2-5; 8 nucleotides match TRBD1. Germline assignment: CDR1 KGHSH and CDR2 LQKENI. The CDR3 totals 13 residues. The ends lost 6 bases at V and 5 bases at J; junction bases unmatched: 5. DNA for the CDR3: TGTGCCAGCTCTCTGAACAGGGGGGAGACCCAGTACTTC. Residues: CASSLNRGETQYF. The entire variable domain, with the rest obtained from reference TRBV18 and TRBJ2-5, is as follows: NAGVMQNPRHLVRRRGQEARLRCSPMKGHSHVYWYRQLPEEGLKFMVYLQKENIIDESGMPKERFSAEFPKEGPSILRIQQVVRGDSAAYFCASSLNRGETQYFGPGTRLLVL.

This clone came up a few times. This chain uses TRBV6-1 with TRBJ2-5; D might be TRBD2 (7 bases). Germline V lookup: CDR1 MNHNS, CDR2 SASEGT. Trimming left V 7 bases short and J 5 bases short, with 20 bases between. The CDR3 has 15 amino acids. As DNA, the CDR3 is TGTGCCAGCACCGAGGGGGGCGTGGGGGGGGAGACCCAGTACTTC. Translating gives CASTEGGVGGETQYF.

This clone has just one count. V usage is TRBV11-3 and J usage is TRBJ2-2; the match to TRBD2 covers 14 bases. CDR3 size: 17 residues. The trim removed 5 bases at V and 4 bases at J, leaving 6 bases unmatched. Germline CDR1 SGHNT, CDR2 YENEEA. The chain's CDR3 is CASSQGLAGAVTGELFF. The CDR3 bases are TGTGCCAGCAGCCAGGGACTAGCGGGGGCAGTCACCGGGGAGCTGTTTTTT.

DNA for the CDR3: TGTGCCTGGAGTTTTGGCCCCTCCACAGATACGCAGTATTTT. This codes for CAWSFGPSTDTQYF. The chain combines TRBV30 with TRBJ2-3; no definite D call. Germline V gene lookup returns CDR1 GTSNPN and CDR2 SVGIG (reference sequence). The V gene lost 2 bases and the J gene lost 2 bases, with 11 bases spanning the gap. The CDR3 contains 14 residues.

The sample holds one count of this clone. The chain couples TRBV7-6 to TRBJ1-1; possible D gene TRBD1, 6 bases. V lost 3 bases and J 8 bases, leaving 10 bases between the germline ends. Per germline, CDR1 SGHVS and CDR2 FNYEAQ. The CDR3 is 12 amino acids. This chain's CDR3 is CASSFSGTEAFF. CDR3 nucleotides: TGTGCCAGCAGCTTTTCTGGGACAGAAGCTTTCTTT.

The J gene is TRBJ1-5, the V gene TRBV2, with 8 bases matching TRBD1. V shed 6 bases and J 0 bases; nucleotides not matched to a gene: 1. CDR3 length: 14 residues. Germline lookup yields CDR1 SNHLY and CDR2 FYNNEI. DNA of the CDR3: TGTGCCAGCAGCGACAGGGGTAGCAATCAGCCCCAGCATTTT. Amino acids: CASSDRGSNQPQHF.

The rearrangement joins TRBV29-1 to TRBJ2-3; TRBD2 matches 7 bases. V trimming: 2 bases; J trimming: 0 bases; junction bases outside the gene matches: 8. The CDR3 runs to 16 residues. From germline, CDR1 is SQVTM and CDR2 ANQGSEA. CDR3 nucleotides: TGCAGCGTTGAATCCCGCCGGACTAGTAGCACAGATACGCAGTATTTT. It specifies CSVESRRTSSTDTQYF.

The rearrangement joins TRBV11-2 to TRBJ1-1; TRBD1 matches at 9 bases. CDR3 length: 15 amino acids. The trim removed 4 bases at V and 1 base at J, leaving 4 bases unmatched. Per the germline V gene, CDR1 is SGHAT and CDR2 is FQNNGV. The DNA for the CDR3 is TGTGCCAGCAGCTGGGGGACAGGGCGGAACACTGAAGCTTTCTTT. This sequence encodes CASSWGTGRNTEAFF.

V is TRBV19 and J is TRBJ2-5; TRBD2 matches at 11 bases. The CDR3 contains 20 residues. V gave up 0 bases and J gave up 2 bases; unmatched junction bases: 14. Per germline, CDR1 LNHDA and CDR2 SQIVND (reference sequence). CDR3 in DNA: TGTGCCAGTAGTATAGATTATGCCGGGACTAGCGGCCACAGGCAAGAGACCCAGTACTTC. Translation gives CASSIDYAGTSGHRQETQYF.